The 20 T cell receptor beta chains given below trace back to one sample, sequenced in a study of T cell clones after liver transplantation. Here immunoSEQ multiplex PCR was the method, and the copy in TCRdb shows in-frame clones only, minus some. The sample has tens of thousands of clones, 71% seen once; the top ten hold approximately 15%. Here the sequenced sample was CD4+ T cells from blood, taken before liver transplant. Receptors originate from a human donor who received a liver transplant.

This clone was observed once. The chain couples TRBV30 to TRBJ1-2; TRBD1 might be the D (5 bases). This CDR3 comprises 11 residues. Germline lookup yields CDR1 GTSNPN and CDR2 SVGIG (reference sequence). Trimming stripped 0 bases from V and 8 bases from J, with 7 bases between. The CDR3: CAWSVAGGYTF. CDR3 nucleotides: TGTGCCTGGAGTGTGGCAGGGGGCTACACCTTC. The entire variable domain, with the rest obtained from reference TRBV30 and TRBJ1-2, is as follows: SQTIHQWPATLVQPVGSPLSLECTVEGTSNPNLYWYRQAAGRGLQLLFYSVGIGQISSEVPQNLSASRPQDRQFILSSKKLLLSDSGFYLCAWSVAGGYTFGSGTRLTVV.

The chain has TRBV7-2 and TRBJ2-6; the match to TRBD1 covers 9 bases. CDR3 length equals 16 residues. The germline V gene encodes CDR1 SGHTA and CDR2 FQGNSA. V shed 5 bases, J shed 2 bases, and the junction held 4 bases outside the gene matches. CDR3 bases: TGTGCCAGCAGCCCTAGGACAGGGGCTGGGGCCAACGTCCTGACTTTC. This translates into CASSPRTGAGANVLTF.

The chain links TRBV27 to TRBJ1-4; D remains unclear. CDR3 length equals 15 residues. V lost 0 bases and J 8 bases, leaving 13 bases between the germline ends. The germline V gene encodes CDR1 MNHEY and CDR2 SMNVEV (reference sequence). CDR3 in DNA: TGTGCCAGCAGTTTATCTTTCGGGGTTCAGGAAAAACTGTTTTTT. This gives the protein CASSLSFGVQEKLFF.

This chain uses TRBV6-1 with TRBJ1-5, with TRBD1 matching over 9 bases. CDR1 MNHNS and CDR2 SASEGT come from the germline V gene. CDR3 length: 14 amino acids. J lost 4 bases, V lost 8 bases, and 6 bases had no gene match. The CDR3: CASAGTGMNQPQHF. The CDR3 coding sequence is TGTGCCAGCGCCGGGACAGGGATGAATCAGCCCCAGCATTTT.

The rearrangement links TRBV7-9 to TRBJ1-2; no clear D gene. CDR3 length: 15 residues. The ends were cut back, 6 bases at V and 8 bases at J, with 22 bases in the middle. CDR1 and CDR2 (germline): SEHNR, FQNEAQ (reference sequence). The CDR3 protein is CASSSGGRGIDGYTF. The CDR3 DNA reads as TGTGCCAGCAGTTCAGGAGGACGTGGCATCGACGGCTACACCTTC. Full variable domain (remainder filled in from reference TRBV7-9 and TRBJ1-2): DTGVSQNPRHKITKRGQNVTFRCDPISEHNRLYWYRQTLGQGPEFLTYFQNEAQLEKSRLLSDRFSAERPKGSFSTLEIQRTEQGDSAMYLCASSSGGRGIDGYTFGSGTRLTVV.

The J gene is TRBJ1-1, the V gene TRBV6-5; TRBD1 matches at 8 bases. Germline lookup yields CDR1 MNHEY and CDR2 SVGAGI. The CDR3 runs 15 residues. Trimming removed 4 bases from V and 6 bases from J; junction bases left unmatched: 10. This CDR3 reads CASSSPGQGRPEAFF. The CDR3 nucleotides read TGTGCCAGCAGTTCCCCTGGACAGGGAAGGCCTGAAGCTTTCTTT.

The chain links TRBV6-1 to TRBJ2-7; 9 bases line up with TRBD1. This CDR3 has 14 amino acids. Trimming cost V 7 bases and J 5 bases; bases outside gene matches: 9. In germline, CDR1 is MNHNS, CDR2 SASEGT. The CDR3 is CASTSGQGSHEQYF. CDR3 nucleotide sequence: TGTGCCAGCACGTCGGGACAGGGTAGCCACGAGCAGTACTTC.

Worth noting for this clone: This CDR3 is also generated by other DNA sequences in the sample. The chain is built from TRBV7-2 and TRBJ1-2, with 7 bases that match TRBD1. V lost 1 base to trimming and J lost 8 bases; unmatched junction nucleotides: 4. The CDR3 has 13 amino acids. Looked up from germline, CDR1 is SGHTA and CDR2 is FQGNSA. CDR3: CASSLEGARGYTF. CDR3 bases: TGTGCCAGCAGCTTAGAGGGGGCTAGAGGCTACACCTTC.

V is TRBV7-9 and J is TRBJ2-7; 8 nucleotides line up with TRBD1. Germline V CDR1 and CDR2: SEHNR, FQNEAQ (reference sequence). CDR3 length: 14 amino acids. J gave up 3 bases and V 5 bases, and 6 bases lay outside the gene matches. This CDR3 is CASSPSTGGYEQYF. The CDR3 DNA is TGTGCCAGCAGCCCAAGTACAGGGGGCTACGAGCAGTACTTC.

The chain recombines TRBV11-2 with TRBJ1-4; 8 nucleotides align to TRBD1. The V gene end was trimmed by 5 bases and the J gene end by 8 bases; junction bases not matched to a gene: 7. Germline CDR1 is SGHAT and CDR2 is FQNNGV. The CDR3 extends over 14 amino acids. This chain's CDR3 is CASSTRQGLEKLFF. The CDR3 nucleotides read TGTGCCAGCAGCACTCGACAGGGGTTAGAAAAACTGTTTTTT.

The genes are TRBV27 and TRBJ1-1, with a tentative D call TRBD1 (6 bases). The length of the CDR3 is 15 residues. Germline loops: CDR1 MNHEY, CDR2 SMNVEV (reference sequence). Between the trimmed V and J ends, which lost 3 bases and 1 base, there was a span of 12 bases. This CDR3 is CASSFSQTGNTEAFF. DNA of the CDR3: TGTGCCAGCAGTTTCTCCCAGACAGGGAACACTGAAGCTTTCTTT.

This clone was observed a few times. The rearrangement links TRBV11-2 to TRBJ1-2, with D possibly TRBD1 on 6 matching bases. The germline V and J ends were trimmed by 4 bases and 4 bases, with 10 bases remaining between them. This CDR3 is 13 amino acids long. Germline V CDR1 and CDR2: SGHAT, FQNNGV. CDR3 bases: TGTGCCAGCAGCTCCGGACAGTCCTATGGCTACACCTTC. It encodes CASSSGQSYGYTF.

This clone was seen a single time. V and J are TRBV18 and TRBJ2-7; 7 positions agree with TRBD2. The CDR3 sequence is 16 residues long. Trimming cost V 3 bases and J 6 bases; bases outside gene matches: 14. CDR1 is KGHSH and CDR2 is LQKENI in the germline V gene. CDR3 protein: CASSPFVTGGSREQYF. CDR3 nucleotide sequence: TGTGCCAGCTCACCTTTCGTTACGGGGGGTTCGCGCGAGCAGTACTTC.

This clone was seen once. The V and J genes are TRBV6-5 and TRBJ1-2; 9 bases are shared with TRBD1. This CDR3 has 15 amino acids. V shed 2 bases, J shed 13 bases, and the junction held 14 bases outside the gene matches. Germline lookup yields CDR1 MNHEY and CDR2 SVGAGI. CDR3 in amino acids: CASSYRGRDRDGFTF. In DNA, the CDR3 is TGTGCCAGCAGTTACAGGGGCCGGGACAGGGATGGATTCACCTTC.

CDR3 region: CASRIRQFLYGYTF. As DNA, the CDR3 is TGCGCCAGCAGAATTCGACAGTTTCTCTATGGCTACACCTTC. This chain joins TRBV10-1 and TRBJ1-2, with D possibly matching TRBD1 (5 bases). Germline V gives CDR1 WNHNN, CDR2 SYGVQD (reference sequence). This CDR3 comprises 14 residues. Trimming shortened V by 6 bases and J by 4 bases, and 15 bases separated the two germline ends.

The chain has TRBV5-3 and TRBJ1-2; TRBD1 aligns across 10 bases. TRBV5-3 is noted as an ORF with a role that remains uncertain. The CDR3 runs 12 residues. Trimming cost V 2 bases and J 14 bases; bases outside gene matches: 6. The CDR3 sequence: CARSLRQGAGTF. CDR3 nucleotides: TGTGCCAGAAGCTTAAGACAGGGGGCGGGAACCTTC.

The chain is built from TRBV7-2 and TRBJ2-7, with D tentatively TRBD2 (7 bases). This CDR3 has 15 residues. Per the germline V gene, CDR1 is SGHTA and CDR2 is FQGNSA. The V and J ends lost 1 base and 2 bases respectively, with 12 bases between them. The CDR3 loop is CASSLGAGAAYEQYF. The CDR3 bases are TGTGCCAGCAGCTTAGGGGCGGGGGCGGCCTACGAGCAGTACTTC.

The chain joins TRBV11-2 to TRBJ2-7; possible D gene TRBD1, 6 bases. The CDR3 runs to 14 residues. The V gene lost 5 bases and the J gene lost 5 bases, with 16 bases spanning the gap. Germline lookup yields CDR1 SGHAT and CDR2 FQNNGV. The CDR3, as DNA: TGTGCCAGCAGCGGACAGCTCCTCGTGCACGAGCAGTACTTC. This translates into CASSGQLLVHEQYF.

This clone was recorded a few times. J is TRBJ2-7 and V is TRBV6-5, with TRBD1 as a possible D gene (7 bases). Trimming removed 5 bases at V and 0 bases at J, with 14 bases between. The CDR3 extends over 15 amino acids. CDR1 is MNHEY and CDR2 is SVGAGI in the germline V gene. The CDR3 spells CASSRGGTASYEQYF. Written as DNA, the CDR3 is TGTGCCAGCAGTCGGGGCGGGACAGCCTCCTACGAGCAGTACTTC.

The genes are TRBV18 and TRBJ1-2; TRBD1 aligns across 8 bases. The CDR3 runs 14 residues. Germline V CDR1 and CDR2: KGHSH, LQKENI. The V segment lost 2 bases and the J segment 7 bases; nucleotides outside the gene matches: 6. CDR3 sequence: CASSPNQGAAGYTF. CDR3 bases: TGTGCCAGCTCACCAAACCAGGGGGCAGCTGGCTACACCTTC.